This T cell receptor (beta chain) appears in the sequencing data of a study of blood T cell repertoires in COVID-19. Study overall: From T cells, B-cell-depleted T cells, or PBMCs came the material, which was cDNA or gDNA.

Trimming shortened V by 0 bases and J by 0 bases, and 15 bases separated the two germline ends. The germline gives CDR1 LGHNA, CDR2 YNFKEQ. The CDR3 extends over 17 amino acids. How the authors handled the data: Reference gene primers were amplified, and this amplification served to estimate nucleated cell counts. TCRdb's copy holds only in-frame clones and misses some; the assay was immunoSEQ multiplex PCR. Clone size and V and J calls were adopted from that table, with D and trimming inferred from the DNA. The table shows roughly 250,000 clones, with about four fifths occurring only once. This TCR was sampled from a woman older than 75 with acute or convalescent COVID-19. The specimen sequenced was peripheral blood. This rearrangement joins TRBV4-2 to TRBJ2-7, with a weak D call TRBD2 (6 bases). CDR3 amino acids: CASSQEPRGISSYEQYF. For the CDR3, the DNA is TGTGCCAGCAGCCAAGAGCCTCGGGGGATAAGCTCCTACGAGCAGTACTTC.